Listed below are T cell receptor beta chains from one sample, sequenced in a study. TCRdb used MiXCR to reprocess the RT-PCR reads, holding one entry per CDR3 protein. Altogether 550,000 to 750,000 distinct CDR3 sequences are present, over 12% being singletons, with the ten largest covering 3.6%. The sample comprised memory CD4+ T cells from blood. Source of these receptors: a female donor in good health, serving as a healthy control. Each CDR3 is given with its conserved first and last residue. A D gene is named only where the DNA matches it firmly. Expanded clones get a size class; other rows say once, few or many, or leave the size out.

>TRBV7-9|.|TRBJ2-3|.
TGTGCCAGCACCTTATTCCAGGGCGATACGCAGTATTTT
CASTLFQGDTQYF
>TRBV7-2|.|TRBJ2-5|.
TGTGCCAGCAACCCGTGGGCGGGCCAAGAGACCCAGTACTTC
CASNPWAGQETQYF
>TRBV29-1|TRBD1|TRBJ2-1|.
TGCAGCGTCACCTTGGGACAGGGATATGAGCAGTTCTTC
CSVTLGQGYEQFF
>TRBV6-2/TRBV6-3|TRBD1|TRBJ1-1|.
TGTGCCAGCAGTTACGATTCTTTCGGGACAGGGGGCGCCCGGAACACTGAAGCTTTCTTT
CASSYDSFGTGGARNTEAFF
>TRBV28|TRBD1|TRBJ1-2|.
TGTGCCAGCAGTTTAGATTACAGGGGTACCTATGGCTACACCTTC
CASSLDYRGTYGYTF
>TRBV12-3/TRBV12-4|TRBD2|TRBJ2-3|few
TGTGCCAGCAGTTTATGGGGGGAGGGAGTCGGGACAGATACGCAGTATTTT
CASSLWGEGVGTDTQYF
>TRBV20-1|.|TRBJ1-5|.
TGCAGTGCCTCCGCTGACACCAATCAGCCCCAGCATTTT
CSASADTNQPQHF
>TRBV5-6|TRBD1|TRBJ2-1|.
TGTGCCAGCAGCCGACAGACAGGGAGCTCCTACAATGAGCAGTTCTTC
CASSRQTGSSYNEQFF
>TRBV5-1|.|TRBJ2-1|once
TGCGCCAGCAGCCTGGAGGGTACAATCAAAGGAGGCCTTTACAATGAGCAGTTCTTC
CASSLEGTIKGGLYNEQFF
>TRBV6-5|.|TRBJ2-7|many
TGTGCCAGCAGTTACGCGGGGCGACTAGGTGGTTACGAGCAGTACTTC
CASSYAGRLGGYEQYF
>TRBV20-1|.|TRBJ2-5|many
TGCAGTGCTAGACGGCCAGCCGACCTCCAAGAGACCCAGTACTTC
CSARRPADLQETQYF
>TRBV7-2|.|TRBJ2-5|many
TGTGCCAGCAGCTTAGCGTTAGTCCCACAAGAGACCCAGTACTTC
CASSLALVPQETQYF
>TRBV5-1|TRBD2|TRBJ2-1|.
TGCGCCAGCAGCTTCTTGACCGGGACTAGCCGTAATGAGCAGTTCTTC
CASSFLTGTSRNEQFF